The rows below give T cell receptor beta chains drawn from one sample of a study of regulatory dendritic cells for organ transplantation. TCRdb's copy holds only in-frame clones and misses some; the assay was immunoSEQ multiplex PCR. The sample lists 4,000 or so clones; 71% were seen once. No cognate antigen is known for these TCRs. What was sequenced was memory CD8+ T cells from blood cultured with dendritic cells. All receptors come from a human donor in good health. The CDR3 runs from the conserved cysteine through the conserved F or W. D genes are given only for firm matches. Size tells how often a clone was seen (once, few, many) or the class of an expanded clone, and some rows leave it out.

V	J	size	D	DNA	CDR3
TRBV7-8	TRBJ2-7	-	-	TGTGCCAGCAGCTTAGAAGGACCATCCTACGAGCAGTACTTC	CASSLEGPSYEQYF
TRBV5-1	TRBJ2-3	-	TRBD1	TGCGCCAGCAGCTTGGGGCGCGACAGGGTGACAGATACGCAGTATTTT	CASSLGRDRVTDTQYF
TRBV19	TRBJ2-7	-	-	TGTGCCAGTAGTATAGAAGGGGCGGCCTACGAGCAGTACTTC	CASSIEGAAYEQYF
TRBV6-4	TRBJ2-4	once	-	TGTGCCAGCACCCCCTGCGGTTTCGTCAAAAACATTCAGTACTTC	CASTPCGFVKNIQYF
TRBV6-4	TRBJ2-2	few	TRBD2	TGTGCCAGCAGTGACACTAGCGGGGGGGCCACCGGGGAGCTGTTTTTT	CASSDTSGGATGELFF
TRBV6-6	TRBJ2-7	-	-	TGTGCCAGCAGTTACGTTGTCAGCTCCTACGAGCAGTACTTC	CASSYVVSSYEQYF
TRBV6-5	TRBJ1-1	few	-	TGTGCCAGCAGCCGACAGGAGAACACTGAAGCTTTCTTT	CASSRQENTEAFF
TRBV19	TRBJ1-4	once	TRBD1	TGTGCCAGTAGTCGGGGGACAGGGGTTGAAAAACTGTTTTTT	CASSRGTGVEKLFF
TRBV5-4	TRBJ1-2	few	-	TGTGCCAGCAGAGAGGAAGTCGGGCAGGGGTCCCGAGGCTATGGCTACACCTTC	CASREEVGQGSRGYGYTF
TRBV7-6	TRBJ2-3	few	-	TGTGCCAGCAGCCCTAGCGCCCTGAGCGCAGATACGCAGTATTTT	CASSPSALSADTQYF
TRBV4-2	TRBJ2-7	few	TRBD2	TGTGCCAGCAGCCAGGGTTCTAGCGGCTACGAGCAGTACTTC	CASSQGSSGYEQYF
TRBV7-6	TRBJ1-2	-	TRBD1	TGTGCCAGCAGCTTGGGGACAGGGGAAGACTATGGCTACACCTTC	CASSLGTGEDYGYTF
TRBV7-7	TRBJ2-3	-	-	TGTGCTAGCAGCTTAGCGCCTCGGATCACAGATACGCAGTATTTT	CASSLAPRITDTQYF
TRBV6-4	TRBJ1-3	-	TRBD1	TGTGCCAGCAGTGACTCGAGGGACAGGGTGGAATACACCATATATTTT	CASSDSRDRVEYTIYF
TRBV6-5	TRBJ1-6	-	-	TGTGCCACTAATCAGGGGTCCTCACCCCTCCACTTT	CATNQGSSPLHF
TRBV7-8	TRBJ2-7	-	TRBD1	TGTGCCAGCAGCTTAGCCCGGGACAGGGCCTACGAGCAGTACTTC	CASSLARDRAYEQYF
TRBV11-1	TRBJ2-7	-	-	TGTGCCAGCAGCACCGGGGCTAACTTGTGGCGGGGAGACTACGAGCAGTACTTC	CASSTGANLWRGDYEQYF